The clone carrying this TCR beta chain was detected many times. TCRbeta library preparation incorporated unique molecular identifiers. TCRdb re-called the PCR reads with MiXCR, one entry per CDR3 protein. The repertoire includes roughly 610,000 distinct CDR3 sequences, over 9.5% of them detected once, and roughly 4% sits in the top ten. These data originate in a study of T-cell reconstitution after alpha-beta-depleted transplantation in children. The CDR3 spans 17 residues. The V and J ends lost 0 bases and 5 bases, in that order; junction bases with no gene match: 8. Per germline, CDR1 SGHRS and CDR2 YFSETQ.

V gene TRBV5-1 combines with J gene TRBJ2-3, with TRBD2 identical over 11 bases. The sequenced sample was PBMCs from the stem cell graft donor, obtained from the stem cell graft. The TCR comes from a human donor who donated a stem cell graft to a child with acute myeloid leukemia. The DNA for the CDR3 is TGCGCCAGCAGCTTGGGTGATAGCGGGAGGGCCAGAGATACGCAGTATTTT. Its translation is CASSLGDSGRARDTQYF.